This T cell receptor (beta chain) was captured by sequencing in a study of shared clonotypes between healthy human individuals (dated by TCRdb to 2018 to 2020). Study-wide context: The cohort included a few men and a couple of women between 18 and 49 years of age. Libraries were prepared and TCR repertoires were sequenced by different laboratories using diverse techniques, in order to increase sequencing depth and limit assay-specific biases. Per donor, three plates each were used for CD4 naive and CD4 memory, two for CD8 naive, and one for CD8 memory. To estimate repertoire size and how much clonotypes are shared between individuals, the study performed deep sequencing of blood TCR repertoires from about five healthy adults. Between about 0.94 and 8.9 billion PBMCs per donor were obtained by leukapheresis. On the study overall, not on this receptor specifically: Estimated clonotype richness was generally larger for naive than for memory subsets. Rarefaction of sorted-subset datasets indicated incomplete sequencing despite the large sequencing depth. Pairwise subsampling led to the expectation that sequencing depth would affect the degree of clonotype sharing among donors. Only blood was sampled, and tissue TCR repertoires likely differ from those in blood. When several donors were compared, the shared fraction of clonotypes was about 5% for naive CD4, 3.5% for naive CD8, 2.3% for memory CD4, and 0.35% to 0.5% for memory CD8. Clonotypes shared by all four sorted-subset donors showed higher generation probabilities than non-shared clonotypes. Because the study included a small number of donors, the genetic and exposure-history diversity represented was limited.

The donors were healthy, HIV-negative adults with no recently reported acute infections or vaccinations. Every donor was a Caucasian adult residing in Nashville, Tennessee, USA. CD4+ T cells were enriched through magnetic negative selection, after which naive cells were positively selected on CD45RA and the remaining negative fraction served as the memory subset. Blood was obtained by leukapheresis, after which PBMCs were separated by Ficoll-Histopaque density gradient centrifugation and cryopreserved in liquid nitrogen vapor phase. Analytical flow cytometry was used to check the purity and quantity of every magnetically sorted T cell population. Genomic DNA was isolated from each sorted fraction and quantified by UV absorbance on a Nanodrop 2000c. V and J lose 0 bases and 1 base, and a span of 9 bases separates them. From the cysteine up to the phenylalanine, the CDR3 has a length of 15 residues. Only the CDR3 DNA stays, 45 bases, in frame from base 1. In the germline V gene, CDR1 corresponds to SGHRS and CDR2 to YFSETQ.

TCR CDR3 regions were amplified from genomic DNA by multiplex PCR using the deep immunoSEQ assay. Extracted genomic DNA from each cell subset was distributed evenly across all wells of several immunoSEQ 96-well plates, and each plate was treated as a replicate. For sorted subsets, each replicate PCR was loaded with roughly 200 ng genomic DNA, equivalent to roughly 30,000 T cell genomes. The purified libraries were quantified using a Qubit 3.0 fluorometer, sized with a Bioanalyzer 2100, and then quantified again using the KAPA Library Quantification kit. Each immunoSEQ 96-well plate was sequenced on its own single-read 150-cycle Illumina NextSeq 550 flow cell. For the original study's pipeline: Because the immunoSEQ output held only junctional sequences and lacked quality scores, the filtering could not match the filtering applied to full-length reads. To assign V/J genes and CDR3, sequences were annotated against IMGT germline references using PyIR, a Python wrapper for IgBLAST v1.9. Reads were removed for weak V/J assignments (E-value above 1e-6), missing CDR3, stop codons, out-of-frame junctions, or ambiguous translated residues. V3J clonotypes were defined by identical inferred V gene, J gene, and CDR3 amino acid sequence. To compute the percentage overlap between repertoires, the number of shared unique clonotypes was divided by the size of the smaller repertoire. Richness of each repertoire was evaluated using RTK rarefaction, the Chao1 estimator, and Recon v2.1 estimates of unobserved clonotypes. For all TCRbeta clonotypes obtained by the gDNA method from a few donors, generation probabilities were computed with OLGA. TCRdb re-hosts the immuneACCESS table, in-frame sequences only. Its copies lack some clones; in the studies checked, an unresolved V gene accounts for under half of them, and the cause for the rest is not known. The DNA gave D and trimming, while V, J and clone size come from that table. The sample contains 2,500,000 or so clones, 85% to 95% of them found a single time. The ten most abundant clones make up around 0.38% of the sample.

In the case of this clone: It has no known antigen specificity. There are no base qualities to consult, and no much larger clone falls within one base.

Rearrangement joined TRBV5-1 to TRBJ2-3, with no confident D gene call. The source material was naive CD4+ T cells from PBMCs. Interpreted using the paper, the cell subset or site label stands for: CD45RA+ positively selected. The source is a man between 18 and 35 years old in good health. Some clones in this sample may be carry-over from other donors' samples. The CDR3 amino acid sequence is: CASSLVQQRTDTQYF. The nucleotide sequence reads TGCGCCAGCAGCTTGGTTCAGCAACGCACAGATACGCAGTATTTT.